Below, one T cell receptor (beta chain) is given with its context. The data were obtained in a study of blood T cell repertoires in COVID-19. Study at large: Spain, Italy and the United States supplied samples that represented acute and convalescent COVID-19. PBMCs, B-cell-depleted T cells, or T cells provided the cDNA or gDNA that made up the material.

Original methodology: The authors estimated nucleated cell counts from reference gene primer amplification. Generated by immunoSEQ multiplex PCR, the TCRdb table keeps only in-frame clones and is missing some. The DNA gave D and trimming, while V, J and clone size come from that table. This table has approximately 150,000 clones, around 87% appearing once. Germline-derived CDR1 and CDR2 are SGDLS and YYNGEE. V shed 0 bases and J 2 bases; nucleotides not matched to a gene: 1. This CDR3 contains 14 residues. The TCR originated in a man in his fifties who had recovered from COVID-19. Sequenced input: peripheral blood. The chain employs TRBV9 and TRBJ1-2; 7 bases match TRBD1. CDR3 in DNA: TGTGCCAGCAGCGTAGGGGACAGAAACTATGGCTACACCTTC. Translated, it gives CASSVGDRNYGYTF. The entire variable domain, with the rest obtained from reference TRBV9 and TRBJ1-2, is as follows: DSGVTQTPKHLITATGQRVTLRCSPRSGDLSVYWYQQSLDQGLQFLIQYYNGEERAKGNILERFSAQQFPDLHSELNLSSLELGDSALYFCASSVGDRNYGYTFGSGTRLTVV.